This record concerns one T cell receptor (beta chain) sequence. Original data processing: Estimation of nucleated cell counts relied on the amplification of reference gene primers. Profiling relied on immunoSEQ multiplex PCR, and the TCRdb table lists in-frame clones only, not all of them. V, J and clone size reflect that table, while D and trimming were determined from the DNA. The sample consists of 370,000 or so clones, roughly four fifths of them appearing once. The length of the CDR3 is 17 residues. V shed 1 base and J shed 7 bases, with 17 bases lying between them. CDR1 and CDR2 from the germline V gene are SGHAT and FQNNGV. The sample is drawn from a study of blood T cell repertoires in COVID-19. Study as a whole: Specimens from acute and convalescent COVID-19 originated in the United States, Italy and Spain. PBMCs, B-cell-depleted T cells, or T cells provided the cDNA or gDNA that made up the material.

The material sequenced was peripheral blood. The TCR comes from a human donor with acute or convalescent COVID-19. The donor label of this sample is uncertain. The chain carries TRBV11-2 and TRBJ1-6; D perhaps matches TRBD1 (6 bases). Here the CDR3 reads CASSLGLTGTQNSPLHF. The CDR3 bases are TGTGCCAGCAGCTTAGGGCTAACCGGGACACAAAATTCACCCCTCCACTTT. The complete variable domain, with remaining parts taken from reference TRBV11-2 and TRBJ1-6, reads EAGVAQSPRYKIIEKRQSVAFWCNPISGHATLYWYQQILGQGPKLLIQFQNNGVVDDSQLPKDRFSAERLKGVDSTLKIQPAKLEDSAVYLCASSLGLTGTQNSPLHFGNGTRLTVT.